Given below is one T cell receptor (beta chain) in context. This entry comes from a study of blood T cell repertoires in COVID-19. The overall study: T cells, B-cell-depleted T cells, or PBMCs supplied cDNA or gDNA.

Methods used by the authors: How many nucleated cells were present was estimated from reference gene primer amplification. Data came from immunoSEQ multiplex PCR; TCRdb stores just in-frame clones and leaves some out. V, J and clone size were drawn from that table, and D and trimming were deduced from the DNA. In the table there are 250,000 to 350,000 clones, more than 70% of which are singletons. The CDR3 totals 15 residues. V lost 9 bases and J 4 bases, leaving 18 bases between the germline ends. Looked up from germline, CDR1 is LNHDA and CDR2 is SQIVND (reference sequence). This receptor was obtained from a woman aged 25 to 39 with COVID-19, enrolled during active disease. The sequenced material came from peripheral blood. The chain uses TRBV19 and TRBJ2-2, with D maybe TRBD1 (6 bases). The CDR3 sequence is CASLGWGLGTGELFF. In nucleotides, the CDR3 is TGTGCCAGCCTTGGGTGGGGGCTGGGCACCGGGGAGCTGTTTTTT.